The source of this T cell receptor (beta chain) is a study of T cell responses to AZD1222 COVID-19 vaccine. Study observations and caveats: Baseline serostatus was positive in only a handful of AZD1222 recipients. All repertoire sampling was performed exclusively after the peak T cell response. It should be noted that donors were predominantly white British and more often female, and clonal diversity was possibly underestimated. Unmutated regions of variants are reportedly targeted by nearly half of spike-specific TCRs.

Of note for this clone: The target antigen is unknown.

Clones were read by immunoSEQ multiplex PCR, and TCRdb kept only the in-frame ones, dropping some. Of tens of thousands of clones in the sample, around 90% are singletons; the top ten hold 2.4%. Germline values: CDR1 SGHVS, CDR2 FNYEAQ. CDR3 length: 14 amino acids. After removal of 5 bases from V and 7 bases from J, the junction contained 6 bases not matched to a gene. Material: peripheral blood, obtained on day 0 of AZD1222 vaccination. The gene calls are TRBV7-6 and TRBJ2-1; TRBD1 matches at 9 bases. The receptor was isolated from an adult in good health. As DNA, the CDR3 is TGTGCCAGCAGCCCAGGACAGGGGAGGAATGAGCAGTTCTTC. Translated, it gives CASSPGQGRNEQFF.